Reported below is one T cell receptor (beta chain). Its antigen is as yet unknown. V was cut by 2 bases and J by 4 bases, with 6 bases left in between. Germline CDR1 SNHLY, CDR2 FYNNEI. This CDR3 spans 13 amino acids. PBMCs, at least 6.5 million per sample, were isolated. Total RNA, at least 6 micrograms per sample, came from PBMCs. A J-beta primer mix and a sample-barcoded 5' primer were used in a second PCR of about 7 to 11 cycles. Each cDNA molecule was tagged by a template-switch adaptor that had 12 random nucleotides. Via MiXCR, TCRdb re-called the 5' RACE reads, giving one row per CDR3 protein. The top ten hold approximately 2.1% of the sample, which has about 2 million distinct CDR3 sequences, about 49% seen once. The sample originates from a study of blood T cells in healthy people across ages. The study's findings and limits: Unsorted PBMCs blocked a conclusive comparison of naive and antigen-experienced cells.

The chain is built from TRBV2 and TRBJ2-4; a weak D match, TRBD1 (5 bases). The receptor's source is a woman aged 40 to 50 in good health. Material for sequencing was blood. The CDR3 DNA follows: TGTGCCAGCAGTGAACCAGGGAAAAACATTCAGTACTTC. It yields the protein CASSEPGKNIQYF.